The 20 T cell receptor beta chains listed next were all sequenced from one sample in a study of T-cell memory formation after mild COVID-19. From the 5' RACE reads, TCRdb called clonotypes with MiXCR, one entry per CDR3 protein. Of some 450,000 distinct CDR3 sequences listed, roughly 18% are singletons. Sample: PBMCs or a T cell subset sorted from them (not recorded which). The receptor source for this set is a man aged 18 to 30 who had mild COVID-19 (a few samples of this study predate the infection). Cell type and time point are not known.

The genes are TRBV7-2 and TRBJ1-5; unclear D gene. The germline V gene encodes CDR1 SGHTA and CDR2 FQGNSA. The CDR3 has 13 amino acids. V lost 4 bases to trimming and J lost 6 bases, with 10 bases between them. Here the CDR3 reads CASSSFGRQPQHF. DNA of the CDR3: TGTGCCAGCAGCTCCTTTGGGCGTCAGCCCCAGCATTTT. The full variable domain, in which reference TRBV7-2 and TRBJ1-5 provide the parts outside the CDR3, is GAGVSQSPSNKVTEKGKDVELRCDPISGHTALYWYRQSLGQGLEFLIYFQGNSAPDKSGLPSDRFSAERTGGSVSTLTIQRTQQEDSAVYLCASSSFGRQPQHFGDGTRLSIL.

The chain recombines TRBV7-8 with TRBJ1-4; 7 bases align to TRBD1. The CDR3 loop spans 16 amino acids. The V gene's germline CDR1 is SGHVS and CDR2 FQNEAQ. Unmatched junction bases numbered 10, after V lost 5 bases and J lost 4 bases. The CDR3 protein is CASSPRTGQRNEKLFF. As DNA, the CDR3 is TGTGCCAGCAGCCCGAGAACGGGACAGCGTAATGAAAAACTGTTTTTT. Filled out from reference TRBV7-8 and TRBJ1-4, the complete variable domain reads GAGVSQSPRYKVAKRGQDVALRCDPISGHVSLFWYQQALGQGPEFLTYFQNEAQLDKSGLPSDRFFAERPEGSVSTLKIQRTQQEDSAVYLCASSPRTGQRNEKLFFGSGTQLSVL.

J is TRBJ1-3 and V is TRBV20-1; D remains ambiguous. Trimming removed 0 bases at V and 2 bases at J, with 5 bases between. The CDR3 consists of 13 residues. The germline CDR1 and CDR2 sequences are DFQATT and SNEGSKA (reference sequence). CDR3 bases: TGCAGTGCTAGAGAGGGTCCTGGAAACACCATATATTTT. Translation: CSAREGPGNTIYF.

This chain connects TRBV27 to TRBJ1-3; tentatively, D is TRBD1 (6 bases). The germline V gene encodes CDR1 MNHEY and CDR2 SMNVEV (reference sequence). The ends were cut back, 3 bases at V and 4 bases at J, with 13 bases in the middle. This CDR3 spans 15 amino acids. The CDR3 loop reads CASSFQGPGGNTIYF. The CDR3 coding sequence is TGTGCCAGCAGTTTTCAGGGGCCGGGGGGAAACACCATATATTTT.

This clonotype has only a few counts. The chain carries TRBV19 and TRBJ2-2, with D perhaps TRBD1 (6 bases). Germline assignment: CDR1 LNHDA and CDR2 SQIVND (reference sequence). The CDR3 has 15 amino acids. V was pared by 6 bases and J by 2 bases, with 13 bases between. CDR3 in DNA: TGTGCCAGTAGCCCGGGACACTTCAACACCGGGGAGCTGTTTTTT. This codes for CASSPGHFNTGELFF.

V gene TRBV20-1 combines with J gene TRBJ1-5, with TRBD1 as a possible D gene (6 bases). This CDR3 has 14 residues. Trimming shortened V by 6 bases and J by 5 bases, and 17 bases separated the two germline ends. Germline V gene lookup returns CDR1 DFQATT and CDR2 SNEGSKA (reference sequence). CDR3 region: CSAEDRSLHQPQHF. The CDR3 region has the DNA TGCAGTGCAGAGGACAGAAGTCTCCATCAGCCCCAGCATTTT.

This clonotype has just a few counts. The genes are TRBV27 and TRBJ2-7; TRBD2 matches 9 bases. In germline, CDR1 is MNHEY, CDR2 SMNVEV (reference sequence). J lost 2 bases, V lost 4 bases, and 6 bases had no gene match. There are 15 residues in the CDR3. Written as DNA, the CDR3 is TGTGCCAGCAGTTATAAAGCGGGGGGCGCCTACGAGCAGTACTTC. As protein: CASSYKAGGAYEQYF.

This clonotype was seen only a few times. The rearrangement joins TRBV15 to TRBJ2-3; maybe TRBD1 (5 bases). The V gene lost 0 bases and the J gene lost 0 bases, with 10 bases spanning the gap. CDR1 is LNHNV, CDR2 YYDKDF, per germline (reference sequence). The length of the CDR3 is 16 residues. CDR3 amino acids: CATSRDRAGSTDTQYF. For the CDR3, the DNA is TGTGCCACCAGCAGAGACAGGGCTGGCAGCACAGATACGCAGTATTTT.

CDR3 in DNA: TGTGCCAGCAGCCCCGGGGGCGGGGAAGATACGCAGTATTTT. This sequence encodes CASSPGGGEDTQYF. V is TRBV7-2 and J is TRBJ2-3; D might be TRBD1 or TRBD2, each matching 6 bases. There are 14 residues in the CDR3. Germline V gene sequence: CDR1 SGHTA, CDR2 FQGNSA. V lost 5 bases to trimming and J lost 5 bases, with 14 bases between them.

This clonotype appeared a few times. V usage is TRBV12-5 and J usage is TRBJ2-3, with TRBD2 as a possible D gene (6 bases). Germline CDR1 LGHNT, CDR2 FRNRAP. The CDR3 has 16 amino acids. Trimming removed 5 bases at V and 4 bases at J, with 19 bases between. DNA of the CDR3: TGTGCTAGTGGTCCCTTCACAGAGGGAGGTCCAGATACGCAGTATTTT. Its protein is CASGPFTEGGPDTQYF.

By proportion, this clonotype is large. The chain employs TRBV6-4 and TRBJ2-6; 8 positions agree with TRBD1. V dropped 0 bases and J dropped 2; count of bases not matched to a gene: 0. Germline V gene sequence: CDR1 MRHNA, CDR2 SNTAGT. The CDR3 covers 16 residues. CDR3 DNA sequence: TGTGCCAGCAGTGACTCGACAGGGGCTGGGGCCAACGTCCTGACTTTC. This codes for CASSDSTGAGANVLTF.

The genes are TRBV6-5 and TRBJ2-7; weak D call: TRBD2 (7 bases). Trimming left V 6 bases short and J 1 base short, with 10 bases between. Germline loops: CDR1 MNHEY, CDR2 SVGAGI. The CDR3 extends over 13 amino acids. As DNA, the CDR3 is TGTGCCAGCAGAAGGGGGGGGTCCTACGAGCAGTACTTC. Protein sequence: CASRRGGSYEQYF.

The chain carries TRBV11-2 and TRBJ2-2, with D tentatively TRBD2 (6 bases). There are 15 residues in the CDR3. CDR1 is SGHAT and CDR2 is FQNNGV in the germline V gene. Trimming left V 3 bases short and J 5 bases short, with 13 bases between. CDR3 in amino acids: CASSLYPRETGELFF. Here the CDR3 DNA reads TGTGCCAGCAGCTTGTACCCCCGGGAGACCGGGGAGCTGTTTTTT. The full variable domain, rest sourced from reference TRBV11-2 and TRBJ2-2, is EAGVAQSPRYKIIEKRQSVAFWCNPISGHATLYWYQQILGQGPKLLIQFQNNGVVDDSQLPKDRFSAERLKGVDSTLKIQPAKLEDSAVYLCASSLYPRETGELFFGEGSRLTVL.

This clonotype was seen a few times. V usage is TRBV7-2 and J usage is TRBJ1-4; D not resolved. CDR1 is SGHTA, CDR2 FQGNSA, per germline. With 3 bases removed from V and 6 bases from J, the gap between germline ends came to 11 bases. CDR3 size: 14 residues. CDR3 coding DNA: TGTGCCAGCAGCTTGTCAAGGGTGGATGAAAAACTGTTTTTT. Its protein product is CASSLSRVDEKLFF. The full variable domain, completed using reference TRBV7-2 and TRBJ1-4, is GAGVSQSPSNKVTEKGKDVELRCDPISGHTALYWYRQSLGQGLEFLIYFQGNSAPDKSGLPSDRFSAERTGGSVSTLTIQRTQQEDSAVYLCASSLSRVDEKLFFGSGTQLSVL.

This clonotype has just a few counts. The chain links TRBV6-2 or TRBV6-3 to TRBJ2-1; the match to TRBD2 covers 11 bases. The V segment lost 7 bases and the J segment 4 bases; nucleotides outside the gene matches: 6. Germline V gene sequence: CDR1 MNHEY, CDR2 SVGEGT. The CDR3 has 15 residues. CDR3 bases: TGTGCCAGCATCCCGACTAGCGGGGAATACAATGAGCAGTTCTTC. It specifies CASIPTSGEYNEQFF.

This chain links TRBV29-1 with TRBJ1-1, with TRBD1 as a possible D gene (5 bases). V shed 2 bases and J shed 3 bases, with 7 bases lying between them. CDR3 length: 12 amino acids. The germline V gene encodes CDR1 SQVTM and CDR2 ANQGSEA. The chain's CDR3 is CSVERGDTEAFF. The CDR3 bases are TGCAGCGTTGAACGAGGGGACACTGAAGCTTTCTTT.

A few counts support this clonotype. This sequence joins TRBV20-1 and TRBJ1-4; D ambiguous. Germline V gives CDR1 DFQATT, CDR2 SNEGSKA (reference sequence). CDR3 length: 13 residues. The ends were cut back, 4 bases at V and 3 bases at J, with 9 bases in the middle. The CDR3 nucleotides are TGCAGTGCTAACAGCTGGTCTAATGAAAAACTGTTTTTT. It codes for CSANSWSNEKLFF.

This clonotype was seen a handful of times. J is TRBJ2-5 and V is TRBV5-1; 7 bases are a match to TRBD1. Looked up from germline, CDR1 is SGHRS and CDR2 is YFSETQ. V lost 0 bases and J lost 3; bases outside the gene matches: 5. The CDR3 spans 15 residues. The CDR3 spells CASSLGATGEETQYF. CDR3 DNA sequence: TGCGCCAGCAGCTTGGGAGCTACAGGGGAAGAGACCCAGTACTTC.

This clonotype occurred a few times. The genes are TRBV20-1 and TRBJ1-2, with D possibly being TRBD1 (6 bases). Per germline, CDR1 DFQATT and CDR2 SNEGSKA (reference sequence). The V and J ends lost 4 bases and 1 base respectively, with 10 bases between them. The CDR3 is made up of 13 amino acids. CDR3 in DNA: TGCAGTGCTACCCGACAGGATAACTATGGCTACACCTTC. This translates into CSATRQDNYGYTF.

The CDR3, as DNA: TGCGCCAGCAGCCAAGCGCGCTCGACTAGCTCAGGCTACGAGCAGTACTTC. It specifies CASSQARSTSSGYEQYF. The chain uses TRBV4-3 and TRBJ2-7; the match to TRBD2 covers 7 bases. The CDR3 has 17 residues. V was pared by 1 base and J by 3 bases, with 12 bases of the junction left unmatched. Looked up from germline, CDR1 is LGHNA and CDR2 is YSLEER.